Listed here is a single T cell receptor (beta chain). Antigen unknown. The data derive from a study of OX40 agonist ivuxolimab in advanced cancers. Profiling relied on immunoSEQ multiplex PCR, and the TCRdb table lists in-frame clones only, not all of them. The sample carries 65,000 to 75,000 clones, roughly 90% recorded once. This CDR3 has 15 amino acids. Per germline, CDR1 SGHTA and CDR2 FQGTGA. Trimming cost V 4 bases and J 2 bases, with 12 bases left between them. The study's findings and limits: Also showing low normalized T-cell clonal expansion were some of the nonresponders.

The gene calls are TRBV7-3 and TRBJ2-4; D not resolved. The material sequenced was CD4+ or CD8+ T cells sorted from blood, taken in a trial of the OX40 agonist ivuxolimab. The clonotype was recovered from an adult with an advanced solid tumor such as melanoma, head and neck, liver or kidney cancer. In DNA form, the CDR3 reads TGTGCCAGCAGCTCATGGAACCTCCCCAAAAACATTCAGTACTTC. Its protein is CASSSWNLPKNIQYF. The full variable domain, rest sourced from reference TRBV7-3 and TRBJ2-4, is GAGVSQTPSNKVTEKGKYVELRCDPISGHTALYWYRQSLGQGPEFLIYFQGTGAADDSGLPNDRFFAVRPEGSVSTLKIQRTERGDSAVYLCASSSWNLPKNIQYFGAGTRLSVL.